This T cell receptor beta chain was documented in a study of T cell repertoires in cytomegalovirus infection. At the level of the study: Recently identified HLA-C-restricted CMV epitopes were among the peptides used. Signatures in public TCR beta sequences pointed to both CMV infection and matching HLA type.

As regards this clonotype: Its antigen is as yet unknown.

TCRdb itself ran the reads through MiXCR, one entry per CDR3 protein. The sample holds over 100,000 distinct CDR3 sequences, around 28% seen once. Germline lookup yields CDR1 SGHNT and CDR2 YYREEE (reference sequence). The CDR3 has 16 amino acids. The trim removed 0 bases at V and 3 bases at J, leaving 3 bases unmatched. This clonotype originated in a human donor in good health (CMV status not recorded). Some clones in this sample may be carry-over from other donors' samples. Source: CD8+ T cells from cultured PBMCs, taken from culture after CMV antigen stimulation. The chain uses TRBV5-4 and TRBJ2-1; 10 positions agree with TRBD2. CDR3: CASSLDSGGRYNEQFF. In nucleotides, the CDR3 is TGTGCCAGCAGCTTGGATAGCGGGGGGCGCTACAATGAGCAGTTCTTC.